Listed below are T cell receptor beta chains from one sample, sequenced in a study of cytomegalovirus exposure and HLA in healthy donors. The repertoire was sequenced with immunoSEQ multiplex PCR; TCRdb's copy has only in-frame clones and lacks some. Of under 85,000 clones listed, about 76% were seen once; the top ten hold more than 3%. Material for sequencing was PBMCs. Receptors originate from a man younger than 35 in good health and CMV-seronegative. CDR3s include the opening cysteine and the closing phenylalanine or tryptophan. Each record gives: V gene, J gene, clone size, D gene, CDR3 protein, CDR3 DNA. D genes are given only for firm matches. Expanded clones get a size class; other rows say once, few or many, or leave the size out.

V gene: TRBV30
J gene: TRBJ2-7
clone size: -
D gene: -
CDR3 protein: CAWQDTDEQYF
CDR3 DNA: TGTGCCTGGCAGGATACTGACGAGCAGTACTTC

V gene: TRBV7-6
J gene: TRBJ2-5
clone size: -
D gene: TRBD2
CDR3 protein: CASSWSGGKQETQYF
CDR3 DNA: TGTGCCAGCAGTTGGAGCGGGGGGAAGCAGGAGACCCAGTACTTC

V gene: TRBV9
J gene: TRBJ2-5
clone size: -
D gene: -
CDR3 protein: CASSPRTTQETQYF
CDR3 DNA: TGTGCCAGCAGCCCCCGCACAACCCAAGAGACCCAGTACTTC

V gene: TRBV7-8
J gene: TRBJ1-1
clone size: -
D gene: TRBD1
CDR3 protein: CASSHNFETGGGEAFF
CDR3 DNA: TGTGCCAGCAGCCACAATTTTGAGACAGGGGGGGGTGAAGCTTTCTTT

V gene: TRBV2
J gene: TRBJ1-1
clone size: few
D gene: -
CDR3 protein: CASSVRGAPDMNTEAFF
CDR3 DNA: TGTGCCAGCAGTGTGCGGGGGGCGCCGGACATGAACACTGAAGCTTTCTTT

V gene: TRBV4-2
J gene: TRBJ2-5
clone size: few
D gene: -
CDR3 protein: CASSQGIAGETQYF
CDR3 DNA: TGTGCCAGCAGCCAAGGGATCGCCGGGGAGACCCAGTACTTC

V gene: TRBV18
J gene: TRBJ1-1
clone size: -
D gene: -
CDR3 protein: CASSPLGANTEAFF
CDR3 DNA: TGTGCCAGCTCACCACTGGGGGCGAACACTGAAGCTTTCTTT

V gene: TRBV15
J gene: TRBJ2-2
clone size: -
D gene: TRBD2
CDR3 protein: CATSRDQPWLAGPNTGELFF
CDR3 DNA: TGTGCCACCAGCAGAGATCAACCATGGCTAGCGGGACCGAACACCGGGGAGCTGTTTTTT

V gene: TRBV30
J gene: TRBJ2-7
clone size: -
D gene: TRBD1
CDR3 protein: CAWSGTGTFYEQYF
CDR3 DNA: TGTGCCTGGAGTGGGACAGGGACCTTCTACGAGCAGTACTTC

V gene: TRBV19
J gene: TRBJ2-1
clone size: -
D gene: TRBD2
CDR3 protein: CASTHGLAGARVNEQFF
CDR3 DNA: TGTGCCAGTACCCACGGACTAGCGGGGGCCCGGGTCAATGAGCAGTTCTTC

V gene: TRBV11-1
J gene: TRBJ2-4
clone size: once
D gene: -
CDR3 protein: CASSLYGGLAKNIQYF
CDR3 DNA: TGTGCCAGCAGCTTATATGGCGGATTAGCCAAAAACATTCAGTACTTC

V gene: TRBV7-9
J gene: TRBJ1-1
clone size: once
D gene: -
CDR3 protein: CASSQTGMNTEAFF
CDR3 DNA: TGTGCCAGCAGCCAGACCGGGATGAACACTGAAGCTTTCTTT

V gene: TRBV19
J gene: TRBJ1-6
clone size: few
D gene: -
CDR3 protein: CASSPGPGDSPLHF
CDR3 DNA: TGTGCCAGTAGTCCGGGGCCGGGGGATTCACCCCTCCACTTT

V gene: TRBV7-2
J gene: TRBJ1-5
clone size: -
D gene: -
CDR3 protein: CASSNYQGSGNQPQHF
CDR3 DNA: TGTGCCAGCAGTAATTACCAGGGTTCCGGCAATCAGCCCCAGCATTTT

V gene: TRBV18
J gene: TRBJ2-3
clone size: -
D gene: TRBD2
CDR3 protein: CASSPPGLVDTDTQYF
CDR3 DNA: TGTGCCAGCTCACCACCGGGACTAGTTGACACAGATACGCAGTATTTT

V gene: TRBV28
J gene: TRBJ1-1
clone size: -
D gene: -
CDR3 protein: CASSLSRSEAFF
CDR3 DNA: TGTGCCAGCAGTTTATCTCGTTCCGAAGCTTTCTTT

V gene: TRBV7-9
J gene: TRBJ1-6
clone size: -
D gene: TRBD1
CDR3 protein: CASSPQGDNSPLHF
CDR3 DNA: TGTGCCAGCAGCCCTCAGGGGGATAATTCACCCCTCCACTTT

V gene: TRBV11-2
J gene: TRBJ2-1
clone size: -
D gene: TRBD1
CDR3 protein: CASSFPLGTGEISNEQFF
CDR3 DNA: TGTGCCAGCAGCTTTCCCCTCGGGACAGGGGAGATCTCCAATGAGCAGTTCTTC

V gene: TRBV6-5
J gene: TRBJ2-1
clone size: few
D gene: TRBD1
CDR3 protein: CASSSTGTGNNEQFF
CDR3 DNA: TGTGCCAGCAGTTCTACCGGGACAGGGAACAATGAGCAGTTCTTC

V gene: TRBV27
J gene: TRBJ2-7
clone size: -
D gene: TRBD1
CDR3 protein: CASSLFGGTGQYF
CDR3 DNA: TGTGCCAGCAGTTTATTCGGTGGGACAGGGCAGTACTTC

V gene: TRBV5-1
J gene: TRBJ2-2
clone size: -
D gene: -
CDR3 protein: CASSLGVGELFF
CDR3 DNA: TGCGCCAGCAGCTTGGGAGTCGGGGAGCTGTTTTTT

V gene: TRBV4-1
J gene: TRBJ1-5
clone size: few
D gene: TRBD1
CDR3 protein: CASSQGGTGAHQPQHF
CDR3 DNA: TGCGCCAGCAGCCAAGGGGGGACAGGGGCCCATCAGCCCCAGCATTTT

V gene: TRBV5-1
J gene: TRBJ2-2
clone size: -
D gene: -
CDR3 protein: CASRFVLANTGELFF
CDR3 DNA: TGCGCCAGCAGATTTGTCCTCGCGAACACCGGGGAGCTGTTTTTT

V gene: TRBV9
J gene: TRBJ2-7
clone size: -
D gene: -
CDR3 protein: CASSVDTGSSYEQYF
CDR3 DNA: TGTGCCAGCAGCGTAGACACAGGGTCCTCCTACGAGCAGTACTTC

V gene: TRBV21-1
J gene: TRBJ2-6
clone size: -
D gene: -
CDR3 protein: CASSMIRDTSSGANVLTF
CDR3 DNA: TGTGCCAGCAGCATGATCCGGGACACGAGCTCTGGGGCCAACGTCCTGACTTTC

V gene: TRBV7-8
J gene: TRBJ2-1
clone size: -
D gene: TRBD1
CDR3 protein: CASSLATGYNEQFF
CDR3 DNA: TGTGCCAGCAGCTTAGCGACAGGGTACAATGAGCAGTTCTTC

V gene: TRBV19
J gene: TRBJ2-2
clone size: -
D gene: TRBD2
CDR3 protein: CASRRTSGNTGELFF
CDR3 DNA: TGTGCCAGTAGAAGGACTAGCGGCAACACCGGGGAGCTGTTTTTT

V gene: TRBV28
J gene: TRBJ1-4
clone size: few
D gene: -
CDR3 protein: CASSIPPSRDDEKLFF
CDR3 DNA: TGTGCCAGCAGCATCCCCCCCAGCAGGGATGATGAAAAACTGTTTTTT

V gene: TRBV6-1
J gene: TRBJ2-3
clone size: -
D gene: TRBD2
CDR3 protein: CASSVGTSGEVYF
CDR3 DNA: TGTGCCAGCAGTGTGGGGACTAGCGGGGAGGTGTATTTT

V gene: TRBV7-8
J gene: TRBJ2-6
clone size: -
D gene: -
CDR3 protein: CASSRSSGANVLTF
CDR3 DNA: TGTGCCAGCTCCCGCAGCTCTGGGGCCAACGTCCTGACTTTC

V gene: TRBV13
J gene: TRBJ2-7
clone size: -
D gene: TRBD1
CDR3 protein: CASSSSGQLYEQYF
CDR3 DNA: TGTGCCAGCAGCTCCTCGGGACAGCTCTACGAGCAGTACTTC

V gene: TRBV9
J gene: TRBJ1-3
clone size: -
D gene: -
CDR3 protein: CASSVLDGGNTIYF
CDR3 DNA: TGTGCCAGCAGCGTATTGGACGGAGGGAACACCATATATTTT

V gene: TRBV4-2
J gene: TRBJ2-1
clone size: once
D gene: TRBD2
CDR3 protein: CASSRSGGALPEQFF
CDR3 DNA: TGTGCCAGCAGCCGTAGCGGGGGGGCCTTGCCTGAGCAGTTCTTC

V gene: TRBV4-1
J gene: TRBJ2-1
clone size: -
D gene: -
CDR3 protein: CASSHLNEQFF
CDR3 DNA: TGCGCCAGCAGCCACTTAAATGAGCAGTTCTTC

V gene: TRBV5-4
J gene: TRBJ2-3
clone size: -
D gene: TRBD1
CDR3 protein: CASSLGDTGATDTQYF
CDR3 DNA: TGTGCCAGCAGCTTGGGAGACACAGGGGCCACAGATACGCAGTATTTT

V gene: TRBV28
J gene: TRBJ2-1
clone size: -
D gene: TRBD2
CDR3 protein: CASRRGAPNPLYNEQFF
CDR3 DNA: TGTGCCAGCAGGCGGGGGGCTCCTAACCCTCTCTACAATGAGCAGTTCTTC

V gene: TRBV19
J gene: TRBJ1-3
clone size: once
D gene: -
CDR3 protein: CASSKRDGGNTIYF
CDR3 DNA: TGTGCCAGTAGTAAGAGGGATGGTGGAAACACCATATATTTT

V gene: TRBV19
J gene: TRBJ2-1
clone size: -
D gene: -
CDR3 protein: CASSIQATYNEQFF
CDR3 DNA: TGTGCCAGTAGTATACAGGCGACCTACAATGAGCAGTTCTTC

V gene: TRBV15
J gene: TRBJ1-6
clone size: -
D gene: TRBD1
CDR3 protein: CATSIGQGGSPLHF
CDR3 DNA: TGTGCCACCAGTATCGGACAGGGAGGATCACCCCTCCACTTT

V gene: TRBV10-3
J gene: TRBJ1-5
clone size: few
D gene: TRBD1
CDR3 protein: CAISLPGQSSNQPQHF
CDR3 DNA: TGTGCCATCAGCCTTCCGGGACAGTCAAGCAATCAGCCCCAGCATTTT

V gene: TRBV20-1
J gene: TRBJ2-1
clone size: -
D gene: -
CDR3 protein: CSASPLNEQFF
CDR3 DNA: TGCAGTGCTAGTCCACTGAATGAGCAGTTCTTC

V gene: TRBV6-6
J gene: TRBJ1-1
clone size: few
D gene: -
CDR3 protein: CASSPGTLNTEAFF
CDR3 DNA: TGTGCCAGCAGTCCTGGGACTCTGAACACTGAAGCTTTCTTT

V gene: TRBV2
J gene: TRBJ2-1
clone size: -
D gene: -
CDR3 protein: CASSEEAGTGQYNEQFF
CDR3 DNA: TGTGCCAGCAGTGAAGAAGCGGGAACAGGGCAGTACAATGAGCAGTTCTTC

V gene: TRBV7-6
J gene: TRBJ2-5
clone size: -
D gene: TRBD1
CDR3 protein: CASSFPGTGGSGTQYF
CDR3 DNA: TGTGCCAGCAGCTTCCCCGGGACAGGTGGTTCAGGGACCCAGTACTTC

V gene: TRBV5-8
J gene: TRBJ1-2
clone size: -
D gene: TRBD1
CDR3 protein: CASSTSGQGDYGYTF
CDR3 DNA: TGTGCCAGCAGCACTTCTGGACAGGGGGACTATGGCTACACCTTC